The 10 T cell receptor beta chains below all came from one sample that was sequenced in a study of shared clonotypes between healthy human individuals. Assay: immunoSEQ multiplex PCR; the TCRdb copy retains only in-frame clones and omits some. The table has around 350,000 clones, around 79% seen once. Material for sequencing was memory CD4+ T cells sorted from blood. Stated subset: CD45RA-negative fraction. These receptors all come from a man aged 30 to 45 in good health.

V usage is TRBV4-2 and J usage is TRBJ1-5, with D possibly TRBD1 on 5 matching bases. Germline V gene sequence: CDR1 LGHNA, CDR2 YNFKEQ. Trimming cost V 1 base and J 0 bases, with 13 bases left between them. The CDR3 spans 17 residues. The CDR3 protein is CASSQAARQRSNQPQHF. Written as DNA, the CDR3 is TGTGCCAGCAGCCAAGCTGCCCGACAGCGTAGCAATCAGCCCCAGCATTTT.

This chain uses TRBV9 with TRBJ2-5; 8 bases are a match to TRBD2. After removal of 0 bases from V and 0 bases from J, the junction contained 7 bases not matched to a gene. Germline assignment: CDR1 SGDLS and CDR2 YYNGEE. This CDR3 is 17 amino acids long. The DNA for the CDR3 is TGTGCCAGCAGCGTAGCCTTCGGGACTAGGGACCAAGAGACCCAGTACTTC. This encodes CASSVAFGTRDQETQYF.

This clone came up once. The rearrangement links TRBV7-8 to TRBJ1-5, with D hard to call. The V end lost 2 bases, the J end lost 2 bases, and 16 bases lay between the germline ends. The CDR3 is made up of 17 amino acids. Germline CDR1 SGHVS, CDR2 FQNEAQ. DNA for the CDR3: TGTGCCAGCAGCTTATTGCCCTCGTGGGGTGGCAATCAGCCCCAGCATTTT. This gives the protein CASSLLPSWGGNQPQHF. The variable domain in full, completed from reference TRBV7-8 and TRBJ1-5, reads GAGVSQSPRYKVAKRGQDVALRCDPISGHVSLFWYQQALGQGPEFLTYFQNEAQLDKSGLPSDRFFAERPEGSVSTLKIQRTQQEDSAVYLCASSLLPSWGGNQPQHFGDGTRLSIL.

The chain has TRBV28 and TRBJ1-2; possible D gene TRBD1, 5 bases. Trimming stripped 6 bases from V and 7 bases from J, with 12 bases between. This CDR3 contains 12 residues. CDR1 and CDR2 (germline): MDHEN, SYDVKM. The CDR3 bases are TGTGCCAGCAGCCCCGGGACCGGTGGCTACACCTTC. Translating gives CASSPGTGGYTF.

This clone came up many times. This sample includes further DNA sequences coding for the same CDR3. This chain links TRBV5-1 with TRBJ2-3, with TRBD2 matching over 11 bases. Germline loops: CDR1 SGHRS, CDR2 YFSETQ. Trimming removed 4 bases from V and 4 bases from J; junction bases left unmatched: 23. The CDR3 length is 21 residues. DNA of the CDR3: TGCGCCAGCAGCCTATGGGACAGGACTGCGACTAGCGGGGTGGTGGCAGATACGCAGTATTTT. This gives the protein CASSLWDRTATSGVVADTQYF.

This rearrangement joins TRBV6-5 to TRBJ2-3, with 13 positions matching TRBD2. There are 14 residues in the CDR3. The V gene's germline CDR1 is MNHEY and CDR2 SVGAGI. The J segment lost 6 bases and the V segment lost 10 bases, leaving 7 bases of the junction unmatched. The DNA of the CDR3 is TGTGCCACCCGGACTAGCGGGAGCCCCGATACGCAGTATTTT. It encodes CATRTSGSPDTQYF.

This rearrangement joins TRBV5-6 to TRBJ1-4, with a tentative D call TRBD1 (6 bases). The CDR3 covers 17 residues. The germline gives CDR1 SGHDT, CDR2 YYEEEE. Deletions cut 3 bases from V and 4 bases from J, with 19 bases between. DNA for the CDR3: TGTGCCAGCAGCTCCCTCTCAGGGGCCGCTGATAATGAAAAACTGTTTTTT. This codes for CASSSLSGAADNEKLFF.

The chain joins TRBV11-2 to TRBJ2-5; D is unclear. The J call is doubtful: the DNA matches TRBJ2-7 better. Germline V gene data show CDR1 as SGHAT and CDR2 as FQNNGV. The CDR3 is 15 amino acids. This CDR3 reads CASSLDLDEFYEQYF. The CDR3 region has the DNA TGTGCCAGCAGCTTAGATTTAGACGAGTTTTACGAGCAGTACTTC.

The V gene is TRBV7-9, the J gene TRBJ2-7; D may match TRBD1 or TRBD2 (6 bases each). Between the trimmed V and J ends, which lost 1 base and 2 bases, there was a span of 18 bases. Germline values: CDR1 SEHNR, CDR2 FQNEAQ (reference sequence). The CDR3 is 17 residues long. CDR3 protein: CASSLGRGDFPTYEQYF. For the CDR3, the DNA is TGTGCCAGCAGCTTAGGGAGGGGGGACTTTCCGACCTACGAGCAGTACTTC. Together with reference TRBV7-9 and TRBJ2-7, the CDR3 gives the full variable domain: DTGVSQNPRHKITKRGQNVTFRCDPISEHNRLYWYRQTLGQGPEFLTYFQNEAQLEKSRLLSDRFSAERPKGSFSTLEIQRTEQGDSAMYLCASSLGRGDFPTYEQYFGPGTRLTVT.

In this sample, this clone turned up once. The chain combines TRBV6-5 with TRBJ2-3; 14 nucleotides align to TRBD2. Germline V gene data show CDR1 as MNHEY and CDR2 as SVGAGI. The length of the CDR3 is 15 residues. Unmatched junction bases numbered 4, after V lost 6 bases and J lost 5 bases. The CDR3 DNA is TGTGCCAGCAGCTCCGGACTAGCGGGAGGAGATACGCAGTATTTT. Amino acids: CASSSGLAGGDTQYF.